This T cell receptor (beta chain) appears in the sequencing data of a study of Ad26.COV2.S vaccination and SARS-CoV-2 variants. Overall study context: The authors gave Ad26.COV2.S intramuscularly, either once or twice 56 days apart. Study conclusions and caveats: It was reported that spike-specific CD8+ and CD4+ T cell responses were substantially broad after vaccination. TCR breadth and depth estimates may have understated total T cell responses.

The treatment here: some 19 received Ad26.COV2.S at low or high dose, single or two shots; 5 received placebo; per-sample allocation not given. Specimen acquisition occurred on day 63 following the initial vaccine or placebo injection. The donor's status was that of an adult aged 18-55 years in Boston. CDR1 is LNHDA and CDR2 is SQIVND in the germline V gene (reference sequence). The V gene lost 4 bases and the J gene lost 3 bases, with 15 bases spanning the gap. This CDR3 has 15 residues. Profiling relied on immunoSEQ multiplex PCR, and the TCRdb table lists in-frame clones only, not all of them. The sample shows approximately 410,000 clones, 80% to 95% of them seen only once. Concerning this clone itself: Its specificity is unknown.

This TCR was sampled from a person aged 18-60 years who received the Ad26.COV2.S COVID-19 vaccine or a placebo. The specimen was peripheral blood, collected in a trial of Ad26.COV2.S vaccine versus placebo. This rearrangement joins TRBV19 to TRBJ1-2, with D possibly being TRBD1 (5 bases). In DNA form, the CDR3 reads TGTGCCAGTAGTACCGGGGACGCCCTTTACTATGGCTACACCTTC. Protein sequence: CASSTGDALYYGYTF.